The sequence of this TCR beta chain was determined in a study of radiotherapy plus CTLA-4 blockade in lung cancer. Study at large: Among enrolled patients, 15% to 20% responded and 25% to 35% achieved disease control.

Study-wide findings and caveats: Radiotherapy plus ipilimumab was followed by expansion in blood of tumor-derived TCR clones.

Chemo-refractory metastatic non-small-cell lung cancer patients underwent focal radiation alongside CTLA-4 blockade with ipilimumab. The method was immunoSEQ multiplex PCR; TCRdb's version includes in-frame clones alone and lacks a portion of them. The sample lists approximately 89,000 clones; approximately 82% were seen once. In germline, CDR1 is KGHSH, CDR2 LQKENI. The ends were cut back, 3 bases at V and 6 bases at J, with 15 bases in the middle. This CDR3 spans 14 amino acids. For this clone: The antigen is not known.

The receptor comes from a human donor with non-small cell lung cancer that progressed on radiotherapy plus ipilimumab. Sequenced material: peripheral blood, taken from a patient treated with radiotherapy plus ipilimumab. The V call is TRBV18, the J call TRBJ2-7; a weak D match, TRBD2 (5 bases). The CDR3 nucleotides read TGTGCCAGCTCACCGGGCCTCGGGGTTTTCGAGCAGTACTTC. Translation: CASSPGLGVFEQYF.